This passage covers 23 T cell receptor beta chains from one sample sequenced in a study of OX40 agonist ivuxolimab in advanced cancers. Clones were sequenced by immunoSEQ multiplex PCR, and TCRdb holds only the in-frame ones, with some missing. The repertoire includes 30,000 or so clones, 82% of them detected once, and less than 25% sits in the top ten. The starting material was CD4+ or CD8+ T cells sorted from blood, obtained in a trial of the OX40 agonist ivuxolimab. Source of these receptors: an adult with an advanced solid tumor such as melanoma, head and neck, liver or kidney cancer.

This clone came up once. The chain links TRBV21-1 to TRBJ1-6; the tabulated D call, TRBD1, remains unverified against the DNA. TRBV21-1 is deemed a pseudogene. This CDR3 is built from 16 residues. CDR3 DNA sequence: TGTGCCAGCGCCGTCAACCGGGACACCAATAATTCACCCCTCCACTTT. It yields the protein CASAVNRDTNNSPLHF.

The rearrangement joins TRBV18 to TRBJ1-4; TRBD1 agrees at 8 bases. CDR1 is KGHSH and CDR2 is LQKENI in the germline V gene. The V gene end was trimmed by 4 bases and the J gene end by 0 bases; junction bases not matched to a gene: 4. The CDR3 extends over 16 amino acids. In DNA, the CDR3 is TGTGCCAGCTCACTGACAGGGGAAGCAACTAATGAAAAACTGTTTTTT. It is translated as CASSLTGEATNEKLFF.

The rearrangement joins TRBV7-9 to TRBJ2-7, with 13 bases identical to TRBD2. Germline CDR1 reads SEHNR; CDR2 reads FQNEAQ (reference sequence). The CDR3 length is 17 residues. The junction had 9 bases not matched to a gene; V was cut back by 5 bases and J by 2 bases. CDR3 region: CASSQTSGRIGTYEQYF. CDR3 coding DNA: TGTGCCAGCAGCCAGACTAGCGGGAGGATAGGAACCTACGAGCAGTACTTC. The full variable domain, its missing parts supplied by reference TRBV7-9 and TRBJ2-7, is DTGVSQNPRHKITKRGQNVTFRCDPISEHNRLYWYRQTLGQGPEFLTYFQNEAQLEKSRLLSDRFSAERPKGSFSTLEIQRTEQGDSAMYLCASSQTSGRIGTYEQYFGPGTRLTVT.

The V and J genes are TRBV28 and TRBJ2-7, with TRBD1 matching 9 bases. Trimming cost V 3 bases and J 6 bases; bases outside gene matches: 6. The CDR3 totals 14 residues. The germline CDR1 and CDR2 sequences are MDHEN and SYDVKM. Written as DNA, the CDR3 is TGTGCCAGCAGTTTGACAGGGACAGGGAGCGAGCAGTACTTC. It is translated as CASSLTGTGSEQYF.

The V call is TRBV6-5, the J call TRBJ2-7, with D uncertain. This CDR3 has 12 amino acids. The V and J ends lost 8 bases and 3 bases respectively, with 11 bases between them. Germline V gene sequence: CDR1 MNHEY, CDR2 SVGAGI. The CDR3 coding sequence is TGTGCCAGCTCGGATTACCACTACGAGCAGTACTTC. It codes for CASSDYHYEQYF.

This clone was seen only a few times. The germline gene is not matched at one end of the junction; a read error may be the cause. The genes are TRBV11-2 and TRBJ2-1; tentative D call: TRBD2 (6 bases). The CDR3 is made up of 14 amino acids. From germline, CDR1 is SGHAT and CDR2 FQNNGV. DNA of the CDR3: TGTGCCAGCAGCAAGGGACTTCCAACCAATGGGCAGTTCTTC. It codes for CASSKGLPTNGQFF.

The chain uses TRBV7-3 and TRBJ2-5, with TRBD1 matching 8 bases. Judging by the DNA end, TRBJ2-7 fits better; the J call may be wrong. Looked up from germline, CDR1 is SGHTA and CDR2 is FQGTGA. The CDR3 consists of 15 residues. CDR3 sequence reads: CASSISTGGPYEQYF. CDR3 bases: TGTGCCAGCAGCATAAGCACAGGGGGACCCTACGAGCAGTACTTC.

The chain employs TRBV5-4 and TRBJ2-7; perhaps TRBD1 as D (7 bases). The germline gives CDR1 SGHNT, CDR2 YYREEE (reference sequence). CDR3 length: 15 residues. The V and J ends lost 0 bases and 2 bases respectively, with 12 bases between them. Written as DNA, the CDR3 is TGTGCCAGCAGCTTGGGGCAGGGGGGTGCCTACGAGCAGTACTTC. This gives the protein CASSLGQGGAYEQYF.

V gene TRBV28 combines with J gene TRBJ1-1, with 9 bases that match TRBD1. Germline V gene lookup returns CDR1 MDHEN and CDR2 SYDVKM. The J segment lost 6 bases and the V segment lost 4 bases, leaving 3 bases of the junction unmatched. This CDR3 is 13 amino acids long. The CDR3 spells CASSWTGESEAFF. For the CDR3, the DNA is TGTGCCAGCAGTTGGACAGGGGAGTCTGAAGCTTTCTTT.

The chain uses TRBV30 and TRBJ2-1; TRBD2 matches 11 bases. The germline CDR1 and CDR2 sequences are GTSNPN and SVGIG (reference sequence). This CDR3 region has 13 residues. Trimming removed 3 bases from V and 9 bases from J; junction bases left unmatched: 4. The chain's CDR3 is CAWRTSGSIEQFF. As DNA, the CDR3 is TGTGCCTGGAGAACTAGCGGGAGTATTGAGCAGTTCTTC.

The V gene is TRBV7-2, the J gene TRBJ1-5; no clear D. This CDR3 comprises 13 residues. Germline CDR1 is SGHTA and CDR2 is FQGNSA. Trimming removed 1 base from V and 7 bases from J, with 8 bases in between. The chain's CDR3 is CASSLDLVQPQHF. CDR3 nucleotide sequence: TGTGCCAGCAGCTTAGATTTGGTGCAGCCCCAGCATTTT.

The V and J genes are TRBV27 and TRBJ2-3, with D hard to call. Germline lookup yields CDR1 MNHEY and CDR2 SMNVEV (reference sequence). With 0 bases removed from V and 0 bases from J, the gap between germline ends came to 7 bases. The CDR3 loop spans 15 amino acids. CDR3 nucleotide sequence: TGTGCCAGCAGTTTATCTTTAGGGAGCACAGATACGCAGTATTTT. Protein: CASSLSLGSTDTQYF.

V usage is TRBV13 and J usage is TRBJ1-6; D not certain. Germline-derived CDR1 and CDR2 are PRHDT and FYEKMQ (reference sequence). V was clipped by 0 bases and J by 0 bases, with 6 bases between them. The CDR3 is made up of 16 amino acids. The CDR3 reads CASSLGRVSYNSPLHF. Written as DNA, the CDR3 is TGTGCCAGCAGCTTAGGGAGGGTCTCCTATAATTCACCCCTCCACTTT.

The chain combines TRBV15 with TRBJ2-3; unclear D gene. With 1 base removed from V and 0 bases from J, the gap between germline ends came to 5 bases. CDR1 and CDR2 from the germline V gene are LNHNV and YYDKDF (reference sequence). The CDR3 runs 14 residues. CDR3 amino acids: CATSRALSTDTQYF. CDR3 in DNA: TGTGCCACCAGCAGAGCCCTTAGCACAGATACGCAGTATTTT.

This clone was counted a single time. The chain links TRBV5-5 to TRBJ1-3; D is possibly TRBD1 (6 bases). The CDR3 is 17 residues long. Trimming left V 0 bases short and J 2 bases short, with 15 bases between. In germline, CDR1 is SGHKS, CDR2 YYEKEE (reference sequence). The CDR3 bases are TGTGCCAGCAGCTTGGTCCCTTGGCAGGGGACTGGAAACACCATATATTTT. This sequence encodes CASSLVPWQGTGNTIYF.

This clone was detected once. The chain couples TRBV19 to TRBJ2-2; TRBD2 aligns across 11 bases. The germline gives CDR1 LNHDA, CDR2 SQIVND (reference sequence). The CDR3 spans 20 residues. Trimming cost V 1 base and J 4 bases; bases outside gene matches: 14. The DNA of the CDR3 is TGTGCCAGTAGTATAGGAGGGCTAGCGGGGGGACCAGGTCGCACCGGGGAGCTGTTTTTT. Translated: CASSIGGLAGGPGRTGELFF.

This clone was observed a handful of times. The chain has TRBV6-5 and TRBJ1-6; 7 bases agree with TRBD1. After removal of 6 bases from V and 8 bases from J, the junction contained 7 bases not matched to a gene. CDR1 and CDR2 (germline): MNHEY, SVGAGI. This CDR3 contains 14 residues. Here the CDR3 DNA reads TGTGCCAGCAGCCGAAGGGGACAGTATTCACCCCTCCACTTT. Translating gives CASSRRGQYSPLHF.

The gene calls are TRBV19 and TRBJ2-3; D may be TRBD2 (5 bases). Germline V lookup: CDR1 LNHDA, CDR2 SQIVND (reference sequence). The CDR3 has 16 amino acids. Trimming removed 8 bases from V and 2 bases from J, with 20 bases in between. The CDR3 DNA is TGTGCCAGTTCGAGGGCGTCACGGCGGACCACAGATACGCAGTATTTT. Translating gives CASSRASRRTTDTQYF.

CDR3: CASSLDCTGPFSPLHF. As DNA, the CDR3 is TGTGCCAGCAGCTTAGATTGCACAGGGCCTTTTTCACCCCTCCACTTT. The chain joins TRBV11-3 to TRBJ1-6; a possible D gene is TRBD1 (6 bases). V was pared by 0 bases and J by 9 bases, with 15 bases between. There are 16 residues in the CDR3. CDR1 is SGHNT and CDR2 is YENEEA in the germline V gene.

This chain connects TRBV7-8 to TRBJ1-1, with D tentatively TRBD1 (5 bases). V dropped 1 base and J dropped 5 bases, with 11 bases sitting between them. The CDR3 spans 14 residues. Germline V lookup: CDR1 SGHVS, CDR2 FQNEAQ. The CDR3 nucleotides are TGTGCCAGCAGCTTAGGGGACTGGGAAACTGAAGCTTTCTTT. Its protein product is CASSLGDWETEAFF.

The genes are TRBV19 and TRBJ2-6, with TRBD1 matching 8 bases. There are 18 residues in the CDR3. V trimming: 5 bases; J trimming: 0 bases; junction bases outside the gene matches: 9. Per the germline V gene, CDR1 is LNHDA and CDR2 is SQIVND (reference sequence). Written as DNA, the CDR3 is TGTGCCAGTAGTTCATCCGGGACAGGCGGCTCTGGGGCCAACGTCCTGACTTTC. This encodes CASSSSGTGGSGANVLTF.

The chain joins TRBV28 to TRBJ1-5, with D possibly TRBD1 on 5 matching bases. CDR3 length: 16 residues. Trimming stripped 2 bases from V and 1 base from J, with 12 bases between. CDR1 and CDR2 from the germline V gene are MDHEN and SYDVKM. The CDR3, as DNA: TGTGCCAGCAGTTTAGTATATAGGGGAAGCAATCAGCCCCAGCATTTT. Its protein is CASSLVYRGSNQPQHF.

This clone has only a few counts. V and J are TRBV7-9 and TRBJ2-3; 8 bases align to TRBD2. Per germline, CDR1 SEHNR and CDR2 FQNEAQ (reference sequence). J gave up 2 bases and V 6 bases, and 7 bases lay outside the gene matches. The CDR3 contains 15 residues. The CDR3 is CASSRLAGATDTQYF. CDR3 coding DNA: TGTGCCAGCAGTCGTCTAGCGGGTGCCACAGATACGCAGTATTTT.